This T cell receptor (beta chain) was identified during a study of identical twins. Findings of the study overall: Findings came from cross-sectional statistics, without long-term follow-up of donors.

Using its own MiXCR run on the 5' RACE reads, TCRdb lists one record per CDR3 protein. The sample has roughly 1.6 million distinct CDR3 sequences; around 33% are singletons. The sample holds a few counts of this clonotype. Its antigen is undetermined. Per the germline V gene, CDR1 is KGHSH and CDR2 is LQKENI. CDR3 length: 15 residues. Germline trimming cut 0 bases from V and 3 bases from J; bases unmatched to any gene: 2. The receptor was isolated from a newborn girl in good health. The V call is TRBV18, the J call TRBJ2-3; TRBD2 matches at 8 bases. What was sequenced was cord blood. The CDR3 spells CASSPPTSGTDTQYF. CDR3 coding DNA: TGTGCCAGCTCACCACCAACTAGCGGAACAGATACGCAGTATTTT.